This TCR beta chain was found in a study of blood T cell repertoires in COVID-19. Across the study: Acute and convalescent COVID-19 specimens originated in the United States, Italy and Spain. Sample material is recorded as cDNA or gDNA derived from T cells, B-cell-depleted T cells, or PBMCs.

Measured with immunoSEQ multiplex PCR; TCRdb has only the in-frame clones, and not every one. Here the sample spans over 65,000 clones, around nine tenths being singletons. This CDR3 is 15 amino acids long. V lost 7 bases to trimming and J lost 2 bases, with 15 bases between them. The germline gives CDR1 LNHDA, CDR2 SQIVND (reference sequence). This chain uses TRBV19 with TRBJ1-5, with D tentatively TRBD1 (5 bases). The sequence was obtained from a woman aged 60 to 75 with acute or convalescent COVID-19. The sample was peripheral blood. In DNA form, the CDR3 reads TGTGCCAGTAATTCACCGACAGCTGGCAATCAGCCCCAGCATTTT. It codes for CASNSPTAGNQPQHF. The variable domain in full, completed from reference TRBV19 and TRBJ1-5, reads DGGITQSPKYLFRKEGQNVTLSCEQNLNHDAMYWYRQDPGQGLRLIYYSQIVNDFQKGDIAEGYSVSREKKESFPLTVTSAQKNPTAFYLCASNSPTAGNQPQHFGDGTRLSIL.